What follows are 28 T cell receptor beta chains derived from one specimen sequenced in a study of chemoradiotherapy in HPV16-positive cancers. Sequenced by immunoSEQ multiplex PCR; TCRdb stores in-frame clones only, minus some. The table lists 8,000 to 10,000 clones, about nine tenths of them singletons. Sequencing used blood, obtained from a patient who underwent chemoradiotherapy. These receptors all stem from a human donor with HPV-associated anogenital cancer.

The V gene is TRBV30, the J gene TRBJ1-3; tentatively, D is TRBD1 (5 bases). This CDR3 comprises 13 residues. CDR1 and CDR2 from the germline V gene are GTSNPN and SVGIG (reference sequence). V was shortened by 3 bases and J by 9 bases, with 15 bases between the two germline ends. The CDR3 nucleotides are TGTGCCTGGAGCGGAGGGGCCATCGGCACCATATATTTT. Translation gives CAWSGGAIGTIYF.

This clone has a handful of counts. Written as DNA, the CDR3 is TGTGCCAGCTCACCGGAAACCAGGGGAGCCAAAAACATTCAGTACTTC. Amino acid sequence: CASSPETRGAKNIQYF. The chain uses TRBV18 and TRBJ2-4; TRBD1 is a possible D gene (6 bases). This CDR3 comprises 16 residues. Trimming cost V 3 bases and J 0 bases, with 12 bases left between them. Germline V gene sequence: CDR1 KGHSH, CDR2 LQKENI.

Here the CDR3 reads CASSIEGTGLYEQYF. DNA for the CDR3: TGTGCCAGTAGTATAGAGGGGACAGGGCTCTACGAGCAGTACTTC. The J gene is TRBJ2-7, the V gene TRBV19; TRBD1 aligns across 9 bases. Losses at the gene ends were 0 bases for V and 3 bases for J; bases not matched to a gene: 3. The length of the CDR3 is 15 residues. Germline V gene lookup returns CDR1 LNHDA and CDR2 SQIVND (reference sequence).

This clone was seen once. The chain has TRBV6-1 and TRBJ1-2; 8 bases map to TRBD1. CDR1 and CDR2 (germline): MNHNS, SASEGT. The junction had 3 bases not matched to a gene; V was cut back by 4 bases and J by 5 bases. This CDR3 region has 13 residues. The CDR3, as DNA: TGTGCCAGCAGTGGGCGACAGGGGTATGGCTACACCTTC. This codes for CASSGRQGYGYTF.

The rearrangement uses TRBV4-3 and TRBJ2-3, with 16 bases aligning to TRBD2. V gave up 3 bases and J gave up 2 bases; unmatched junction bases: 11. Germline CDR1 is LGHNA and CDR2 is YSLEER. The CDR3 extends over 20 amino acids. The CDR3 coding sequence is TGCGCCAGCAGCCATGGGACTAGCGGGGGGGCCACGTTGCTCACAGATACGCAGTATTTT. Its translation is CASSHGTSGGATLLTDTQYF.

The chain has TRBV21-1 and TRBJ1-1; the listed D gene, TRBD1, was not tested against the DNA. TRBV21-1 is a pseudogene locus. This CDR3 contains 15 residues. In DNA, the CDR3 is TGTGCCAGCAGCAGAAAAGGGACAGGGGAGACTGAAGCTTTCTTT. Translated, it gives CASSRKGTGETEAFF.

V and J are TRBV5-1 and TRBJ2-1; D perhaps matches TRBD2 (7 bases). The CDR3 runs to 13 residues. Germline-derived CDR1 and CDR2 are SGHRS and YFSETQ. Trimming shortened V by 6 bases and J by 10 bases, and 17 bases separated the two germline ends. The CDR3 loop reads CASTDSRGPEQFF. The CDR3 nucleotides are TGCGCCAGCACCGACTCGCGGGGGCCCGAGCAGTTCTTC. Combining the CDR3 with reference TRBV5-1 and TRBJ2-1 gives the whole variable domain KAGVTQTPRYLIKTRGQQVTLSCSPISGHRSVSWYQQTPGQGLQFLFEYFSETQRNKGNFPGRFSGRQFSNSRSEMNVSTLELGDSALYLCASTDSRGPEQFFGPGTRLTVL.

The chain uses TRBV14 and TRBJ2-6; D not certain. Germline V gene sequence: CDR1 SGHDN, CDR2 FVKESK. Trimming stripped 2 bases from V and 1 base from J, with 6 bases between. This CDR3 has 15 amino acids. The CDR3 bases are TGTGCCAGCAGCCAATTCCGTTCTGGGGCCAACGTCCTGACTTTC. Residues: CASSQFRSGANVLTF.

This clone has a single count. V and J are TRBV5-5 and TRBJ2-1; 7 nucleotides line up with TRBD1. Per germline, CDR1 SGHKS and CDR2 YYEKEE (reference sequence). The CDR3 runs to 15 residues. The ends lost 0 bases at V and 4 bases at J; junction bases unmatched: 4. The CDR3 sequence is CASSLASGGYNEQFF. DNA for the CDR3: TGTGCCAGCAGCTTGGCTTCAGGGGGTTACAATGAGCAGTTCTTC.

This chain's CDR3 is CASNDISYEQYV. The CDR3 coding sequence is TGTGCCAGCAACGATATCTCCTACGAGCAGTACGTC. This chain joins TRBV6-1 and TRBJ2-7; D not certain. The ends were cut back, 7 bases at V and 0 bases at J, with 7 bases in the middle. Per the germline V gene, CDR1 is MNHNS and CDR2 is SASEGT. The CDR3 consists of 12 residues.

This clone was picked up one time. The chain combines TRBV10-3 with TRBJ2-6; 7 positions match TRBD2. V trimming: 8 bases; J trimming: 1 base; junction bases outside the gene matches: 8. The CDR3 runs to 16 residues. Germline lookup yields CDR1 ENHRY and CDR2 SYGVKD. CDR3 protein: CAIQPAGMSGANVLTF. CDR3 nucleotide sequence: TGTGCCATCCAGCCAGCGGGGATGTCTGGGGCCAACGTCCTGACTTTC.

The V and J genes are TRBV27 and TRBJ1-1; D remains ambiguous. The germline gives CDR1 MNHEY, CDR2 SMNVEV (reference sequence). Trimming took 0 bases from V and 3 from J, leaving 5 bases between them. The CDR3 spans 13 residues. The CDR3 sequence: CASSLSRYTEAFF. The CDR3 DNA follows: TGTGCCAGCAGTTTATCCCGCTACACTGAAGCTTTCTTT.

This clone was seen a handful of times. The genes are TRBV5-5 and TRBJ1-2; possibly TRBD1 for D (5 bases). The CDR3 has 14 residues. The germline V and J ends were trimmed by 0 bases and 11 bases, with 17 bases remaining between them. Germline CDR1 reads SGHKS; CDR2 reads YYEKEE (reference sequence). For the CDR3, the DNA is TGTGCCAGCAGCTTGGACGGGGACGGCCGGGGGTACACCTTC. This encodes CASSLDGDGRGYTF.

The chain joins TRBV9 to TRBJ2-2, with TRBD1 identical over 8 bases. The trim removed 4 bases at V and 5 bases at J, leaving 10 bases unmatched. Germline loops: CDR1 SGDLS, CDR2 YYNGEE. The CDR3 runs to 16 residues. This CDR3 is CASSQQGVGVTGELFF. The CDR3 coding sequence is TGTGCCAGCAGCCAACAGGGGGTCGGGGTAACCGGGGAGCTGTTTTTT.

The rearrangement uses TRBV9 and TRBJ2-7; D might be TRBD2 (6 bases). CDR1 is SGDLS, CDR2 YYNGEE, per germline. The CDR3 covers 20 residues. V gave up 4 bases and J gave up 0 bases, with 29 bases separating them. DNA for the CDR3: TGTGCCAGCAGCTCCCCACCTAGGAGAACAGGAGGGCTTTCCTCCTACGAGCAGTACGTC. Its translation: CASSSPPRRTGGLSSYEQYV.

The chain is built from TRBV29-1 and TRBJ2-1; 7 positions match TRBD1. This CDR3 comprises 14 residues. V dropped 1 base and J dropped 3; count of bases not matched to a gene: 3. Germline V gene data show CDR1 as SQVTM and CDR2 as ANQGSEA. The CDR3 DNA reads TGCAGCGTTGAAGGACAGGGCGGCTACAATGAGCAGTTCTTC. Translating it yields CSVEGQGGYNEQFF.

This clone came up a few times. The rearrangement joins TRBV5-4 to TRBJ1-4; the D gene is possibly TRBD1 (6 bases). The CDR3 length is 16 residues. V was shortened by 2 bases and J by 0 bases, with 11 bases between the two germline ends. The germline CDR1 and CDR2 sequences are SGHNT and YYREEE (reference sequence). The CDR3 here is CASSFRQAATNEKLFF. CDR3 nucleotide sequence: TGTGCCAGCAGCTTCAGACAGGCCGCAACTAATGAAAAACTGTTTTTT.

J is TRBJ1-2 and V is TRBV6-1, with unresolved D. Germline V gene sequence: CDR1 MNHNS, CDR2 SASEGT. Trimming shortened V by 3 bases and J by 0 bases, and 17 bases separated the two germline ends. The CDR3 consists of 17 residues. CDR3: CASSERQAVVTNYGYTF. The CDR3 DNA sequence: TGTGCCAGCAGTGAGCGGCAGGCCGTAGTTACTAACTATGGCTACACCTTC.

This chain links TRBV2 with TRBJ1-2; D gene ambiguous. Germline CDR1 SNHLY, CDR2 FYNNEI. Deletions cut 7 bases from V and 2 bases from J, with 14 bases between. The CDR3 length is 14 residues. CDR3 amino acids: CASKSDLGNYGYTF. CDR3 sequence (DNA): TGTGCCAGCAAGTCGGACCTCGGGAACTATGGCTACACCTTC.

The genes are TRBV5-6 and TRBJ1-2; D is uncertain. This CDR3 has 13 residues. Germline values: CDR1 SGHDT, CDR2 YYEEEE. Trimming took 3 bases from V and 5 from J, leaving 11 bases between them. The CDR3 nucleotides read TGTGCCAGCAGCTCCGGGCAGCCATATGGCTACACCTTC. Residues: CASSSGQPYGYTF.

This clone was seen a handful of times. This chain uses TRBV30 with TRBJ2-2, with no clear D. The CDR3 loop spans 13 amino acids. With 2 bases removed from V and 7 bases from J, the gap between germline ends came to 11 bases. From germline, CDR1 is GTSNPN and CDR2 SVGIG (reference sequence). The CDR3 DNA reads TGTGCCTGGAGTCCAACCAGGCTCGGGGAGCTGTTTTTT. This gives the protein CAWSPTRLGELFF.

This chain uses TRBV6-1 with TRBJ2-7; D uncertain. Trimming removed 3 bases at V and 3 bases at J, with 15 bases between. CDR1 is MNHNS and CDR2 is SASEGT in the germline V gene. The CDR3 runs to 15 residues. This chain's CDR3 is CASSEGYDPRYEQYF. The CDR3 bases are TGTGCCAGCAGTGAGGGTTATGACCCCCGCTACGAGCAGTACTTC.

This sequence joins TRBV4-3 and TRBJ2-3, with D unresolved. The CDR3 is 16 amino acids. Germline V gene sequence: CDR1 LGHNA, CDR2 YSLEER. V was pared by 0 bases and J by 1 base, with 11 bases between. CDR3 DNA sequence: TGCGCCAGCAGCCAAGACTTTGACACAGGCACAGATACGCAGTATTTT. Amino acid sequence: CASSQDFDTGTDTQYF.

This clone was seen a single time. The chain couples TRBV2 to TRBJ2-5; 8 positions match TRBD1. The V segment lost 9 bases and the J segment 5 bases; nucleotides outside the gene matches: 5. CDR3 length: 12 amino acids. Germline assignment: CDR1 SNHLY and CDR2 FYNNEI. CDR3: CASTGTGETQYF. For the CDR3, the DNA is TGTGCCAGTACCGGGACAGGCGAGACCCAGTACTTC.

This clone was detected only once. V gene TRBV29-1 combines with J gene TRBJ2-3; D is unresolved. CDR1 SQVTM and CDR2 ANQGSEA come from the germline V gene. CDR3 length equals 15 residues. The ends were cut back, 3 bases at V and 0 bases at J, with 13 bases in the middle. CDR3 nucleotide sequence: TGCAGCGTTGAGGTTAACAAAAGAAGCACAGATACGCAGTATTTT. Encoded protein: CSVEVNKRSTDTQYF.

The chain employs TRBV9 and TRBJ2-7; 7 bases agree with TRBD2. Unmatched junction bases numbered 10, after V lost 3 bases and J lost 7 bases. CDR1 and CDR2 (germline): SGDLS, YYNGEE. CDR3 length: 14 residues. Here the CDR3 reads CASSAPGAGREQYF. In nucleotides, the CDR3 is TGTGCCAGCAGCGCCCCGGGAGCCGGGAGGGAGCAGTACTTC.

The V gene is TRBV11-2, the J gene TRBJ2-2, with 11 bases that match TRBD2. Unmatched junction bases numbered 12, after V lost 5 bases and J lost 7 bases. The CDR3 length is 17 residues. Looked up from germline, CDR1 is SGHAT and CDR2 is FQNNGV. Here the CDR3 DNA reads TGTGCCAGCAGCCTAACCCCTAGCGGGGGGCCTGGCGGGGAGCTGTTTTTT. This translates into CASSLTPSGGPGGELFF.

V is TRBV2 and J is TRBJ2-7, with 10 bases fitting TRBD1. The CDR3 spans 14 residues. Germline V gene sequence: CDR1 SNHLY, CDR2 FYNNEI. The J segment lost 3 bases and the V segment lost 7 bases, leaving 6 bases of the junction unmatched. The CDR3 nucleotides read TGTGCCAGCACCCTGGACAGGGGGGACTACGAGCAGTACTTC. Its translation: CASTLDRGDYEQYF.